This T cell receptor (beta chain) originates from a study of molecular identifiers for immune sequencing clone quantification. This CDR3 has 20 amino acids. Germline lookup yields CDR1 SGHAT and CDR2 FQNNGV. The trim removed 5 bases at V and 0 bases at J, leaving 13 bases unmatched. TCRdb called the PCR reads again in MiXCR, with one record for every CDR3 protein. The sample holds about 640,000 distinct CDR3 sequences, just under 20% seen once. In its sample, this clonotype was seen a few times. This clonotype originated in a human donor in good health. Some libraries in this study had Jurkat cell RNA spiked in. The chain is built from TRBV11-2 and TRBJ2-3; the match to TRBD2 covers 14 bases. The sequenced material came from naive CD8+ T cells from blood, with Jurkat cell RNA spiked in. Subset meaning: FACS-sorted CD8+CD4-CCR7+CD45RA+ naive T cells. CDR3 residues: CASSKPTSGGDLYSTDTQYF. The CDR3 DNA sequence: TGTGCCAGCAGCAAACCGACTAGCGGGGGGGATCTCTATAGCACAGATACGCAGTATTTT.